This is a list of T cell receptor beta chains from one sample in a study of somatic mutations in cytotoxic T cells in rheumatoid arthritis. The repertoire was sequenced with immunoSEQ multiplex PCR; TCRdb's copy has only in-frame clones and lacks some. Here the sample spans more than 9,000 clones, roughly 78% being singletons. Source material: CD8+ T cells sorted from blood. The receptors derive from an adult with rheumatoid arthritis. The CDR3 runs from the conserved cysteine through the conserved F or W. A D gene is named only where the DNA matches it firmly. Clone size is not always given. Where it is, it says once, few, many or a class for expanded clones.

cdr3_aa,cdr3_nt,v_call,clone_size,j_call,d_call
CASSFVAGGPGSDEQFF,TGTGCCAGCAGTTTCGTCGCGGGAGGGCCAGGGTCGGATGAGCAGTTCTTC,TRBV28,few,TRBJ2-1,TRBD2
CASSQERRGGNQPQHF,TGCGCCAGCAGCCAAGAAAGGAGGGGTGGAAATCAGCCCCAGCATTTT,TRBV4-3,NA,TRBJ1-5,NA
CAWSVAGLGTDTQYF,TGTGCCTGGAGTGTGGCGGGCCTAGGCACAGATACGCAGTATTTT,TRBV30,NA,TRBJ2-3,NA
CASRFWASLNTEAFF,TGTGCCAGCAGATTCTGGGCCTCTCTGAACACTGAAGCTTTCTTT,TRBV13,NA,TRBJ1-1,NA
CASSYRPLQSEAFF,TGTGCCAGCAGCTACCGACCCCTTCAGAGTGAAGCTTTCTTT,TRBV27,once,TRBJ1-1,NA
CASSPLGGQGETQYF,TGTGCCAGCAGTCCACTGGGGGGGCAGGGGGAGACCCAGTACTTC,TRBV27,NA,TRBJ2-5,NA
CASSVESVSREQYF,TGTGCCAGCAGCGTAGAGTCGGTCTCCAGGGAGCAGTACTTC,TRBV9,NA,TRBJ2-7,NA
CASSYPDPGYTF,TGTGCCAGCAGTTACCCTGACCCCGGCTACACCTTC,TRBV6-6,NA,TRBJ1-2,NA
CASSSSGQGNTEAFF,TGTGCTAGCAGCTCCTCGGGACAGGGGAACACTGAAGCTTTCTTT,TRBV7-7,NA,TRBJ1-1,TRBD1
CSGQVTYGYTF,TGCAGCGGACAGGTCACTTATGGCTACACCTTC,TRBV29-1,NA,TRBJ1-2,NA
CASSDVPVFTLTSTDTQYF,TGTGCCAGCAGTGATGTCCCGGTCTTTACGCTTACTAGCACAGATACGCAGTATTTT,TRBV6-1,NA,TRBJ2-3,NA
CASSPGGANGNIQYF,TGTGCCAGCAGTCCAGGGGGCGCGAATGGAAACATTCAGTACTTC,TRBV7-9,NA,TRBJ2-4,TRBD1
CATSSPPIGATNTEAFF,TGTGCCACAAGTTCCCCCCCGATAGGCGCTACGAACACTGAAGCTTTCTTT,TRBV7-9,NA,TRBJ1-1,NA
CASGLAGRVDTQYF,TGTGCCAGCGGACTAGCGGGAAGGGTGGATACGCAGTATTTT,TRBV27,NA,TRBJ2-3,TRBD2
CASSQEERGPYEQYF,TGTGCCAGCAGCCAAGAGGAACGGGGACCCTACGAGCAGTACTTC,TRBV4-2,NA,TRBJ2-7,NA
CASSQADRVLETQYF,TGTGCCAGCAGCCAAGCGGACAGGGTATTAGAGACCCAGTACTTC,TRBV4-2,NA,TRBJ2-5,TRBD1
CASSAPGQQNTEAFF,TGTGCCAGCAGCGCACCGGGACAGCAGAACACTGAAGCTTTCTTT,TRBV5-4,NA,TRBJ1-1,TRBD1
CACPSGTGNTIYF,TGTGCCTGTCCATCAGGGACTGGAAACACCATATATTTT,TRBV11-2,NA,TRBJ1-3,NA
CASSLGDVQYF,TGTGCCAGCAGCTTAGGTGACGTTCAGTACTTC,TRBV11-2,NA,TRBJ2-4,NA
CASSLGTGGYEKLFF,TGTGCCAGCAGTTTAGGGACAGGGGGTTATGAAAAACTGTTTTTT,TRBV28,NA,TRBJ1-4,TRBD1